This is a list of T cell receptor beta chains from one sample in a study of regulatory T cells in long-lasting Graves disease. TCRdb re-derived calls from the multiplex PCR reads in MiXCR, one entry per CDR3 protein. The sample holds 300,000 or so distinct CDR3 sequences, roughly 21% seen once. Sequenced here: peripheral blood mononuclear cells (PBMCs), sampled when the disease was refractory, from a patient treated with antithyroid drugs. These receptors were taken from a female donor with Graves disease. CDR3s include the opening cysteine and the closing phenylalanine or tryptophan. Each record gives: clone size, CDR3 length, D gene, V gene, J gene, CDR3 DNA, CDR3 protein. D genes are given only for firm matches. A row's size may be missing; if present it is once, few, many or a size class.

-	17	TRBD2	TRBV14	TRBJ2-2	TGTGCCAGCAGCCAAGGACTAGCGGGAGGGCCGGCCGGGGAGCTGTTTTTT	CASSQGLAGGPAGELFF
few	16	-	TRBV6-1	TRBJ1-4	TGTGCCAGCAGCCCAGTAAGGCAGAAGATTAATGAAAAACTGTTTTTT	CASSPVRQKINEKLFF
-	17	TRBD1	TRBV15	TRBJ2-7	TGTGCCACCAGCGCCGGGCACGGGACAGGGGACTTCTACGAGCAGTACTTC	CATSAGHGTGDFYEQYF
few	13	TRBD1	TRBV29-1	TRBJ2-5	TGCAGCGTGGGTAGACAGGGGGCAGAGACCCAGTACTTC	CSVGRQGAETQYF
many	15	-	TRBV7-8	TRBJ2-7	TGTGCCAGCAGCTTAGAAGGCGGGCGAGCCTACGAGCAGTACTTC	CASSLEGGRAYEQYF
many	11	-	TRBV20-1	TRBJ1-1	TGCAGTGCGGAGGAGGCCACTGAAGCTTTCTTT	CSAEEATEAFF
many	15	-	TRBV7-8	TRBJ2-7	TGTGCCAGCAGCTTAGAAGGGAGTGGCCCCCTAGAGCAGTACTTC	CASSLEGSGPLEQYF
many	15	TRBD1	TRBV7-9	TRBJ1-4	TGTGCCAGCAGCGCCCTGGGACAGCCTAATGAAAAACTGTTTTTT	CASSALGQPNEKLFF
many	16	TRBD2	TRBV28	TRBJ2-7	TGTGCCAGCAGTTACCCTGGGACTAGCGAACCCTACGAGCAGTACTTC	CASSYPGTSEPYEQYF
few	15	TRBD1	TRBV5-1	TRBJ1-6	TGCGCCAGCAGCTTGGCGACAGGGTCCGGATGGCCCCTCCACTTT	CASSLATGSGWPLHF
many	17	-	TRBV6-1	TRBJ1-2	TGTGCCAGCAGTGAAGAAGATGAACGGGGACGGAATGATGGCTACACCTTC	CASSEEDERGRNDGYTF
many	12	-	TRBV28	TRBJ1-4	TGTGCCAGCAGTTTAAAACCTGAAAAACTGTTTTTT	CASSLKPEKLFF
many	16	TRBD2	TRBV7-3	TRBJ2-5	TGTGCCAGCAGCTTACTGCCTAGCGGGGGTGGACAGACCCAGTACTTC	CASSLLPSGGGQTQYF
-	14	-	TRBV6-2/TRBV6-3	TRBJ1-2	TGTGCCAGCAGTTACAGGGCAGAATCATATGGCTACACCTTC	CASSYRAESYGYTF
-	13	-	TRBV7-3	TRBJ1-1	TGTGCCAGCAGCGAACAGTTGGTCACTGAAGCTTTCTTT	CASSEQLVTEAFF
many	14	TRBD1	TRBV18	TRBJ1-6	TGTGCCAGCTCGCGACAGGGGCATAATTCACCCCTCCACTTT	CASSRQGHNSPLHF
many	15	TRBD2	TRBV6-2/TRBV6-3	TRBJ2-5	TGTGCCAGCAGATCGAGCGGGGCCCCCCAAGAGACCCAGTACTTC	CASRSSGAPQETQYF
many	13	-	TRBV5-1	TRBJ1-2	TGCGCCAGCAGCCTAATGGGGGGCGCAGGCTACACCTTC	CASSLMGGAGYTF
-	15	-	TRBV7-2	TRBJ2-7	TGTGCCAGCAGCTTAGAAGCCCCGATCTTGTACGAGCAGTACTTC	CASSLEAPILYEQYF
many	15	-	TRBV28	TRBJ1-6	TGTGCCAGCAGTTTACAGGGGATGGGGAATTCACCCCTCCACTTT	CASSLQGMGNSPLHF
many	14	-	TRBV12-3/TRBV12-4	TRBJ2-5	TGTGCCAGCACCCTGGGGGGGGCCTGGGAGACCCAGTACTTC	CASTLGGAWETQYF
few	15	-	TRBV30	TRBJ2-7	TGTGCCTGGAGTGTGGGGGTTTTTGGGCTCTACGAGCAGTACTTC	CAWSVGVFGLYEQYF
few	14	-	TRBV7-2	TRBJ2-7	TGTGCCAGCAGCTTAGAATACCGATCCTACGAGCAGTACTTC	CASSLEYRSYEQYF
many	18	-	TRBV28	TRBJ2-2	TGTGCCAGCAGTCCGTGGGGGGGCAGGGGGCGCAACACCGGGGAGCTGTTTTTT	CASSPWGGRGRNTGELFF
few	13	-	TRBV7-2	TRBJ1-2	TGTGCCAGCAGCTTAGTGGGCAGGGAGGGCTACACCTTC	CASSLVGREGYTF
few	14	-	TRBV30	TRBJ1-5	TGTGCCTGGAGTGTACTGAGGAGCAATCAGCCCCAGCATTTT	CAWSVLRSNQPQHF
few	14	-	TRBV18	TRBJ2-6	TGTGCCAGCTCACCGGGCTCTGGGGCCAACGTCCTGACTTTC	CASSPGSGANVLTF
-	13	-	TRBV10-3	TRBJ1-1	TGTGCCATCAGTGAGTCAAAGGTCCGGAGGGCTTTCTTT	CAISESKVRRAFF
few	16	-	TRBV4-1	TRBJ2-5	TGCGCCAGCAGCCTTAGTAGCGGATCCGGCCAAGAGACCCAGTACTTC	CASSLSSGSGQETQYF